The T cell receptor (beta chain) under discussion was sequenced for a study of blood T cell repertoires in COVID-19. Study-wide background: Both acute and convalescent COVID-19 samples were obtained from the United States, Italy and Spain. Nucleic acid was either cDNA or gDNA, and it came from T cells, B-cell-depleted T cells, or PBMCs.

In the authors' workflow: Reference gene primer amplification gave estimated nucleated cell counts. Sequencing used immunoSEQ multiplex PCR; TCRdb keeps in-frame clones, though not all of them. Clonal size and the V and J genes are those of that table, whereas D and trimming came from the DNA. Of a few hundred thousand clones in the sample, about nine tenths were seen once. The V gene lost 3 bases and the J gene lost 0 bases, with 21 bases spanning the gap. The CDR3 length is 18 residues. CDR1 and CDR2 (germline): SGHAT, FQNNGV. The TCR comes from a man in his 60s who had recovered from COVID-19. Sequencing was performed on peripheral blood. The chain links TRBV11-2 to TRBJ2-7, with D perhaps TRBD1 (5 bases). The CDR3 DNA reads TGTGCCAGCAGCTTGGACATCCCGGGCCATTCGAGCTCCTACGAGCAGTACTTC. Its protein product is CASSLDIPGHSSSYEQYF.